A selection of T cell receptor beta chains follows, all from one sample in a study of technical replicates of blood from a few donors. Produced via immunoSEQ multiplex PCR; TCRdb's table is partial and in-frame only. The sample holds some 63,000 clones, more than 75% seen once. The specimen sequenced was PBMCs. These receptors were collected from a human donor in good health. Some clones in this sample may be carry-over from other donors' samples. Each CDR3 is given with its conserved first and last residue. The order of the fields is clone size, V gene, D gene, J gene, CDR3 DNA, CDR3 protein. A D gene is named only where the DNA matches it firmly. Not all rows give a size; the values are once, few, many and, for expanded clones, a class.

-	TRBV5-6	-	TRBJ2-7	TGTGCCAGCAGCTTGGCCGGTAACGAGCAGTACTTC	CASSLAGNEQYF
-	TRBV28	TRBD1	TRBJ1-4	TGTGCCAGCAGTGCATCCGGGACAGTCCGTGAAAAACTGTTTTTT	CASSASGTVREKLFF
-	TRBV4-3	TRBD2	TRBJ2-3	TGCGCCAGCAGCCAAGACGTCGGGACTAGTTCCGCCACAGATACGCAGTATTTT	CASSQDVGTSSATDTQYF
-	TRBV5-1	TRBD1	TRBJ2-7	TGCGCCAGCAGCCTGGGACAGGGGGCTTTGTACGAGCAGTACTTC	CASSLGQGALYEQYF
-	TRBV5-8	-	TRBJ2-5	TGTGCCAGCAGCTTGGACCTTTATGGGCCTAAGACCCAGTACTTC	CASSLDLYGPKTQYF
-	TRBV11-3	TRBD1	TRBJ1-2	TGTGCCAGCAGCTTGCCCAGGGGGCTTGGCTACACCTTC	CASSLPRGLGYTF
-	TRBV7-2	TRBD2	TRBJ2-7	TGTGCCAGCAGCTTCTCTAGCGGGAGTCTAAGTTACGAGCAGTACTTC	CASSFSSGSLSYEQYF
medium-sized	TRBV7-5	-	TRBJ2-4	TGTGCCAGAAGCTTAGGTTCGGGAGGGACCCCCAAAAACATTCAGTACTTC	CARSLGSGGTPKNIQYF
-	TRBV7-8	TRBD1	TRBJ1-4	TGTGCCAGCAGCCCAGGGGGAATGGCTGAAAAACTGTTTTTT	CASSPGGMAEKLFF
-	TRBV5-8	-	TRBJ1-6	TGTGCCAGCAGTTTCAACCTGGAGGATCCCCTCCACTTT	CASSFNLEDPLHF
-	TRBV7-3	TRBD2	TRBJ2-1	TGTGCCAGCAGCCCGCGACTAGCGGACAACAATGAGCAGTTCTTC	CASSPRLADNNEQFF